The 28 T cell receptor beta chains reported below all come from one sample, sequenced in a study of PD-1 blockade in classical Hodgkin lymphoma. Time point reported: newly diagnosed, previously untreated cHL patient sample. Magnetic negative selection purified CD4+ T cells from thawed PBMCs. Sequencing was performed with immunoSEQ multiplex PCR; in TCRdb, only in-frame clones are kept and a portion is missing. The profile covers about 24,000 clones, with less than 95% appearing a single time and more than 0.45% taken by the ten largest. The sample consisted of CD4+ T cells from blood. The receptors stem from a human donor with classical Hodgkin lymphoma.

The rearrangement links TRBV30 to TRBJ2-3; maybe TRBD2 (5 bases). The CDR3 runs 13 residues. Per the germline V gene, CDR1 is GTSNPN and CDR2 is SVGIG (reference sequence). The germline V and J ends were trimmed by 2 bases and 10 bases, with 16 bases remaining between them. The CDR3 nucleotides read TGTGCCTGGAGTACTAGGGCAGGACGGGCGCAGTATTTT. Protein sequence: CAWSTRAGRAQYF.

The chain is built from TRBV5-6 and TRBJ1-1; tentatively, D is TRBD1 (6 bases). V lost 4 bases and J lost 3, with 13 bases in between. Germline CDR1 is SGHDT and CDR2 is YYEEEE. The CDR3 runs 14 residues. The CDR3 reads CASSRGGGDTEAFF. CDR3 sequence (DNA): TGTGCCAGCAGCCGTGGAGGGGGAGACACTGAAGCTTTCTTT.

This clone was seen just once. The chain combines TRBV7-3 with TRBJ2-1; tentative D call: TRBD2 (5 bases). Germline loops: CDR1 SGHTA, CDR2 FQGTGA. With 2 bases removed from V and 9 bases from J, the gap between germline ends came to 11 bases. The CDR3 is made up of 13 amino acids. The CDR3 protein is CASSLGPRGEQFF. DNA for the CDR3: TGTGCCAGCAGCTTAGGACCCCGGGGTGAGCAGTTCTTC.

The chain carries TRBV19 and TRBJ2-5; no clear D gene. Germline CDR1 is LNHDA and CDR2 is SQIVND (reference sequence). This CDR3 comprises 13 residues. Trimming removed 5 bases from V and 2 bases from J, with 9 bases in between. The CDR3 coding sequence is TGTGCCAGTAGTCTCGACCATCAAGAGACCCAGTACTTC. It is translated as CASSLDHQETQYF. The full variable domain, rest sourced from reference TRBV19 and TRBJ2-5, is DGGITQSPKYLFRKEGQNVTLSCEQNLNHDAMYWYRQDPGQGLRLIYYSQIVNDFQKGDIAEGYSVSREKKESFPLTVTSAQKNPTAFYLCASSLDHQETQYFGPGTRLLVL.

The chain carries TRBV11-2 and TRBJ1-4, with TRBD1 as a possible D gene (5 bases). The CDR3 has 15 residues. Germline V gene data show CDR1 as SGHAT and CDR2 as FQNNGV. Trimming took 5 bases from V and 6 from J, leaving 16 bases between them. This CDR3 reads CASSPDPGPDEKLFF. DNA of the CDR3: TGTGCCAGCAGCCCCGATCCGGGGCCGGATGAAAAACTGTTTTTT.

J is TRBJ2-7 and V is TRBV10-3; 8 bases are a match to TRBD1. There are 13 residues in the CDR3. V was clipped by 8 bases and J by 1 base; unmatched bases: 4. Germline CDR1 is ENHRY and CDR2 is SYGVKD. The CDR3 nucleotides read TGTGCCATCGGGACAGGAGCGTCCTACGAGCAGTACTTC. Residues: CAIGTGASYEQYF.

The V call is TRBV5-5, the J call TRBJ1-2, with D possibly TRBD1 on 5 matching bases. Trimming cost V 7 bases and J 4 bases, with 20 bases left between them. CDR3 size: 15 residues. Germline V gene data show CDR1 as SGHKS and CDR2 as YYEKEE (reference sequence). The CDR3 DNA reads TGTGCCAGCTCCACCGGGGGGTTCCGAGGCTATGGCTACACCTTC. This translates into CASSTGGFRGYGYTF.

The V and J genes are TRBV15 and TRBJ1-2, with no clear D. CDR1 LNHNV and CDR2 YYDKDF come from the germline V gene (reference sequence). Trimming took off 3 bases at V and 8 bases at J, with 10 bases between the two ends. The CDR3 extends over 12 amino acids. CDR3 sequence (DNA): TGTGCCACCAGCAGGTTGAGTGGAGGCTACACCTTC. The encoded protein is CATSRLSGGYTF.

The chain couples TRBV7-2 to TRBJ2-1, with unresolved D. Trimming shortened V by 5 bases and J by 5 bases, and 7 bases separated the two germline ends. CDR1 SGHTA and CDR2 FQGNSA come from the germline V gene. CDR3 length equals 12 residues. This CDR3 is CASSQTNNEQFF. CDR3 in DNA: TGTGCCAGCAGCCAAACCAACAATGAGCAGTTCTTC.

CDR3 loop: CASSISWDRNQPQHF. CDR3 DNA: TGTGCCAGTAGTATAAGTTGGGACAGAAATCAGCCCCAGCATTTT. The chain is built from TRBV19 and TRBJ1-5, with 7 bases that match TRBD1. The V and J ends lost 2 bases and 4 bases, in that order; junction bases with no gene match: 5. CDR1 LNHDA and CDR2 SQIVND come from the germline V gene (reference sequence). The CDR3 spans 15 residues.

CDR3 sequence (DNA): TGCGCCAGCAGCCCCGGGGGACAGGGATACAATGAGCAGTTCTTC. This gives the protein CASSPGGQGYNEQFF. J is TRBJ2-1 and V is TRBV5-1, with 9 bases identical to TRBD1. The CDR3 covers 15 residues. CDR1 and CDR2 (germline): SGHRS, YFSETQ. After removal of 4 bases from V and 4 bases from J, the junction contained 6 bases not matched to a gene. The whole variable domain, remainder taken from reference TRBV5-1 and TRBJ2-1, is KAGVTQTPRYLIKTRGQQVTLSCSPISGHRSVSWYQQTPGQGLQFLFEYFSETQRNKGNFPGRFSGRQFSNSRSEMNVSTLELGDSALYLCASSPGGQGYNEQFFGPGTRLTVL.

The chain is built from TRBV7-9 and TRBJ2-7; 11 nucleotides align to TRBD1. The CDR3 spans 15 residues. After removal of 1 base from V and 4 bases from J, the junction contained 3 bases not matched to a gene. Germline lookup yields CDR1 SEHNR and CDR2 FQNEAQ (reference sequence). Here the CDR3 DNA reads TGTGCCAGCAGCTTAGGGACAGGGGGCTATTACGAGCAGTACTTC. It yields the protein CASSLGTGGYYEQYF.

The chain carries TRBV13 and TRBJ2-7; D assignment may be TRBD1 or TRBD2 (6 bases each). Trimming shortened V by 0 bases and J by 1 base, and 10 bases separated the two germline ends. CDR1 and CDR2 (germline): PRHDT, FYEKMQ (reference sequence). The CDR3 runs 15 residues. CDR3 bases: TGTGCCAGCAGCTTAGGGGGGGGCCCATCCTACGAGCAGTACTTC. Translating gives CASSLGGGPSYEQYF.

The rearrangement joins TRBV7-9 to TRBJ1-2, with unresolved D. Germline V gives CDR1 SEHNR, CDR2 FQNEAQ (reference sequence). The CDR3 is made up of 11 amino acids. V lost 3 bases and J 7 bases, leaving 6 bases between the germline ends. CDR3 bases: TGTGCCAGCAGCTTCGGGGTTGGCTACACCTTC. Translating gives CASSFGVGYTF.

This chain joins TRBV30 and TRBJ1-6; TRBD1 matches 9 bases. The CDR3 has 16 residues. Germline trimming cut 1 base from V and 10 bases from J; bases unmatched to any gene: 11. Germline V CDR1 and CDR2: GTSNPN, SVGIG (reference sequence). Here the CDR3 DNA reads TGTGCCTGGAGTGCTCTACCGGGACAGGGAGGCTCACCCCTCCACTTT. Translating it yields CAWSALPGQGGSPLHF.

This rearrangement joins TRBV27 to TRBJ1-5, with a weak D call TRBD1 (5 bases). Trimming removed 5 bases from V and 6 bases from J, with 14 bases in between. Germline-derived CDR1 and CDR2 are MNHEY and SMNVEV (reference sequence). The CDR3 is 14 amino acids. Here the CDR3 DNA reads TGTGCCAGCAGTGGTGGCAGGGTAGGTCAGCCCCAGCATTTT. This sequence encodes CASSGGRVGQPQHF.

The chain has TRBV7-6 and TRBJ2-3; D might be TRBD1 (8 bases). V dropped 2 bases and J dropped 6 bases, with 15 bases sitting between them. Germline CDR1 SGHVS, CDR2 FNYEAQ. The CDR3 is made up of 15 amino acids. CDR3 bases: TGTGCCAGCAGCTTATTAACAGGGGGGGAGGATACGCAGTATTTT. This codes for CASSLLTGGEDTQYF. Looking up the rest from reference TRBV7-6 and TRBJ2-3 gives the full variable domain: GAGVSQSPRYKVTKRGQDVALRCDPISGHVSLYWYRQALGQGPEFLTYFNYEAQQDKSGLPNDRFSAERPEGSISTLTIQRTEQRDSAMYRCASSLLTGGEDTQYFGPGTRLTVL.

This clone appeared a single time. The chain combines TRBV9 with TRBJ2-7; D possibly corresponds to TRBD2 (7 bases). The CDR3 totals 15 residues. Germline V gene lookup returns CDR1 SGDLS and CDR2 YYNGEE. V shed 2 bases and J shed 1 base, with 13 bases lying between them. This chain's CDR3 is CASSVRGGASYEQYF. CDR3 coding DNA: TGTGCCAGCAGCGTGAGAGGGGGGGCTTCCTACGAGCAGTACTTC.

V usage is TRBV19 and J usage is TRBJ2-5; no firm D call. The V gene lost 8 bases and the J gene lost 0 bases, with 13 bases spanning the gap. The CDR3 is 14 amino acids. Germline loops: CDR1 LNHDA, CDR2 SQIVND (reference sequence). The CDR3 region is CASRSALYQETQYF. CDR3 bases: TGTGCCAGTCGGTCGGCACTGTACCAAGAGACCCAGTACTTC.

V and J are TRBV6-8 and TRBJ2-3, with D unresolved. With 5 bases removed from V and 6 bases from J, the gap between germline ends came to 18 bases. The length of the CDR3 is 15 residues. In germline, CDR1 is MNHGY, CDR2 SAAAGT. CDR3 residues: CASSLLKQQQDTQYF. The CDR3 DNA follows: TGTGCCAGCAGTCTTCTGAAACAGCAGCAGGATACGCAGTATTTT.

The rearrangement uses TRBV18 and TRBJ2-1; D may be TRBD1 or TRBD2 (5 bases each). Trimming shortened V by 6 bases and J by 1 base, and 19 bases separated the two germline ends. CDR3 length: 17 amino acids. Per the germline V gene, CDR1 is KGHSH and CDR2 is LQKENI. The CDR3 region is CASSLNRPGESYNEQFF. CDR3 bases: TGTGCCAGCTCGCTAAACAGGCCCGGGGAATCCTACAATGAGCAGTTCTTC.

This chain links TRBV11-2 with TRBJ2-3, with 9 bases lining up with TRBD2. V lost 1 base and J lost 1; bases outside the gene matches: 3. In germline, CDR1 is SGHAT, CDR2 FQNNGV. This CDR3 has 16 amino acids. The DNA for the CDR3 is TGTGCCAGCAGCTTAGGAGCGGGAGGAGGCACAGATACGCAGTATTTT. It encodes CASSLGAGGGTDTQYF.

The chain links TRBV28 to TRBJ2-3, with 13 nucleotides matching TRBD2. This CDR3 has 18 residues. The trim removed 6 bases at V and 2 bases at J, leaving 11 bases unmatched. Germline assignment: CDR1 MDHEN and CDR2 SYDVKM. The CDR3 spells CASRSIPGTSGITDTQYF. CDR3 nucleotides: TGTGCCAGCAGATCAATTCCCGGGACTAGCGGGATCACAGATACGCAGTATTTT.

This chain connects TRBV6-5 to TRBJ1-1, with TRBD1 as a possible D gene (5 bases). The CDR3 loop spans 13 amino acids. Trimming pared 8 bases from V and 1 base from J, leaving 11 bases between. Per germline, CDR1 MNHEY and CDR2 SVGAGI. This CDR3 is CASAQGRNTEAFF. CDR3 DNA sequence: TGTGCCAGCGCTCAGGGCCGGAACACTGAAGCTTTCTTT.

This clone was counted a single time. This chain connects TRBV19 to TRBJ2-3; D is unresolved. V shed 6 bases and J shed 4 bases, with 14 bases lying between them. Germline V gene data show CDR1 as LNHDA and CDR2 as SQIVND (reference sequence). This CDR3 is built from 14 residues. CDR3 DNA sequence: TGTGCCAGTAGAGCCCGGTTTGGCCCAGATACGCAGTATTTT. This codes for CASRARFGPDTQYF.

CDR3 sequence reads: CASSGDRENGYTF. The CDR3 DNA sequence: TGTGCCAGCAGCGGGGACAGGGAAAATGGCTACACCTTC. The rearrangement joins TRBV21-1 to TRBJ1-2; the D call of TRBD1 is as the table states it, not checked on the DNA. TRBV21-1 counts as a pseudogene. The CDR3 extends over 13 amino acids.

The chain recombines TRBV2 with TRBJ1-4; tentatively, D is TRBD1 (5 bases). The V and J ends lost 4 bases and 7 bases respectively, with 16 bases between them. The CDR3 runs to 15 residues. The germline V gene encodes CDR1 SNHLY and CDR2 FYNNEI. The CDR3 DNA follows: TGTGCCAGCAGTGTCGGGGCAGGGTCCATTGAAAAACTGTTTTTT. The encoded protein is CASSVGAGSIEKLFF. Combining the CDR3 with reference TRBV2 and TRBJ1-4 gives the whole variable domain EPEVTQTPSHQVTQMGQEVILRCVPISNHLYFYWYRQILGQKVEFLVSFYNNEISEKSEIFDDQFSVERPDGSNFTLKIRSTKLEDSAMYFCASSVGAGSIEKLFFGSGTQLSVL.

This sequence joins TRBV6-1 and TRBJ1-2; 10 bases agree with TRBD1. The germline V gene has CDR1 MNHNS and CDR2 SASEGT. The CDR3 covers 14 residues. The junction had 8 bases not matched to a gene; V was cut back by 5 bases and J by 8 bases. Here the CDR3 DNA reads TGTGCCAGCAGTCCGACAGGGGGCCCTATAGGCTACACCTTC. Amino acids: CASSPTGGPIGYTF.